Given below is one TCR beta chain in context. What antigen it recognizes has not been identified. Base qualities are not recorded, but no much larger clone differs from it by a single base. This sample was included in a study of shared clonotypes between healthy human individuals (TCRdb year 2020). For context, the study as a whole: Two women and a few men aged 18 to 49 years were included in the cohort. Per donor, leukapheresis produced somewhere between about 0.85 and 9.5 billion PBMCs. To estimate repertoire size and how much clonotype sharing occurs between individuals, the study deeply sequenced the blood TCR repertoires of a handful of healthy adults. For each donor, CD4 naive and CD4 memory were each given three plates, CD8 naive was given two plates, and CD8 memory was given one plate. Different laboratories and diverse techniques were used to prepare libraries and sequence TCR repertoires, to increase sequencing depth and limit assay-specific biases. Broad study findings and their caveats: Clonotypes shared by all four sorted-subset donors showed higher generation probabilities than non-shared clonotypes. Pairwise subsampling led to the expectation that sequencing depth would affect the degree of clonotype sharing among donors. Rarefaction of sorted-subset datasets indicated incomplete sequencing despite the large sequencing depth. Naive subsets generally had larger estimated clonotype richness than memory subsets. When four donors were compared, the shared fraction of clonotypes was about 5% for naive CD4, around 3.6% for naive CD8, 2% to 2.5% for memory CD4, and 0.4% for memory CD8. The genetic and exposure-history diversity represented was limited by the small number of donors. Only blood was sampled, and tissue TCR repertoires likely differ from those in blood.

The donors were healthy, HIV-negative adults who had no recently reported acute infections or vaccinations. Every donor was a Caucasian adult living in Nashville, Tennessee, USA. Magnetic negative selection was used to enrich CD4+ T cells, after which naive cells were positively selected on CD45RA and the negative fraction became the memory subset. Blood was collected by leukapheresis, and PBMCs were isolated by Ficoll-Histopaque density gradient centrifugation and then cryopreserved in liquid nitrogen vapor phase. Analytical flow cytometry was used to check the purity and quantity of every magnetically sorted T cell population. Genomic DNA was isolated from each sorted fraction and quantified by UV absorbance on a Nanodrop 2000c. TCR CDR3 regions were amplified from genomic DNA by multiplex PCR using the deep immunoSEQ assay. Genomic DNA extracted from each cell subset was distributed evenly over all wells of several immunoSEQ 96-well plates, and each plate served as one replicate. For sorted subsets, each replicate PCR was loaded with about 200 ng genomic DNA, equivalent to some 27,000 T cell genomes. Purified libraries were quantified with a Qubit 3.0 fluorometer, sized on a Bioanalyzer 2100, and re-quantified with the KAPA Library Quantification kit. A separate single-read 150-cycle Illumina NextSeq 550 flow cell was used to sequence each immunoSEQ 96-well plate. As for the authors' bioinformatics: Because only junctional sequences without quality scores were contained in the immunoSEQ output, filtering matching that applied to full-length reads could not be performed. Sequences were annotated with PyIR, a Python wrapper for IgBLAST v1.9, and V/J genes and CDR3 were assigned using IMGT germline references. Any read was removed if the V/J assignment was weak (E-value above 1e-6), the CDR3 was missing, or the read contained stop codons, out-of-frame junctions, or ambiguous translated residues. V3J clonotypes were defined as sequences sharing an identical inferred V gene, J gene, and CDR3 amino acid sequence. Percentage overlap between repertoires was computed as shared unique clonotypes divided by the size of the smaller repertoire. Three approaches were used to assess repertoire richness: RTK rarefaction, the Chao1 estimator, and Recon v2.1 estimates of unobserved clonotypes. OLGA was used to compute generation probabilities for all TCRbeta clonotypes that the gDNA method yielded from a handful of donors. TCRdb holds this immuneACCESS table with in-frame rearrangements only. Some clones are missing; in checked studies, unresolved V genes explain under half, and the rest has no known cause. D and trimming come from the DNA, and the V and J calls and clone size come from that table. In all, the sample holds 2.5 million or so clones, and 90% to 95% of those were seen once. The ten biggest clones cover under 0.15% of the sample.

The sample was naive CD4+ T cells sorted from blood. The meaning of the sample's cell subset or site label: CD45RA+ positively selected. The TCR was taken from a man aged 18 to 35 in good health.

The CDR3 region: CASSSDQNTEAFF. The DNA sequence follows: TGTGCCAGCAGCTCTGACCAGAACACTGAAGCTTTCTTT. The rearranged chain carries TRBV7-3 and TRBJ1-1, with the D gene too uncertain to name. The CDR3 starts with the cysteine, ends with the phenylalanine, and has 13 residues. The kept DNA is CDR3 alone, 39 bases in frame from the first base. V is shortened by 4 bases, J by 1 base, and the region joining them spans 7 bases. The germline V gene gives CDR1 as SGHTA and CDR2 as FQGTGA.